Reported below is one TCR beta chain. The antigen remains undetermined. The data were taken from a study of T cell responses to AZD1222 COVID-19 vaccine. Germline values: CDR1 LNHDA, CDR2 SQIVND (reference sequence). The V gene end was trimmed by 1 base and the J gene end by 2 bases; junction bases not matched to a gene: 14. This CDR3 contains 21 residues. This table comes from immunoSEQ multiplex PCR, and its TCRdb copy is limited to in-frame clones, with some not included. The data contain about 120,000 clones, 85% to 90% of them singletons. Study-wide results and caveats: All repertoire sampling was performed exclusively after the peak T cell response. Increases in Spike-specific TCR breadth and depth were seen after two AZD1222 doses. Spike-wide vaccine-associated CD4 TCRs dominated at 160-218 and 743-854.

This chain joins TRBV19 and TRBJ2-5; 15 bases line up with TRBD2. Sample: peripheral blood, taken 28 days after the second AZD1222 dose. This clonotype originated in an adult who received the AZD1222 COVID-19 vaccine. CDR3 DNA sequence: TGTGCCAGTAGTATAGGGCCTCTCCGCGGACTAGCGGGAGGGCTTCAAGAGACCCAGTACTTC. This encodes CASSIGPLRGLAGGLQETQYF.